This entry features one T cell receptor (beta chain) sequence. The RNA, 0.5 to 1 ug, was put through reverse transcription using random hexamers. TCRdb reprocessed the immunoSEQ multiplex PCR reads with MiXCR, giving one entry per CDR3 protein. This table has hundreds of thousands of distinct CDR3 sequences, approximately 95% appearing once. This specimen belongs to a study of CD8 T cells in Susac syndrome. Trimming removed 1 base from V and 2 bases from J, with 7 bases in between. This CDR3 has 14 residues. CDR1 and CDR2 (germline): LGHDT, YNNKEL (reference sequence). Sample: CD4+ T cells from PBMCs. The J gene is TRBJ2-3, the V gene TRBV3-1; no clear D gene. This clonotype was sampled from a human donor with multiple sclerosis. CDR3: CASSQGGITDTQYF. The CDR3 DNA reads TGTGCCAGCAGCCAAGGGGGAATCACAGATACGCAGTATTTT.